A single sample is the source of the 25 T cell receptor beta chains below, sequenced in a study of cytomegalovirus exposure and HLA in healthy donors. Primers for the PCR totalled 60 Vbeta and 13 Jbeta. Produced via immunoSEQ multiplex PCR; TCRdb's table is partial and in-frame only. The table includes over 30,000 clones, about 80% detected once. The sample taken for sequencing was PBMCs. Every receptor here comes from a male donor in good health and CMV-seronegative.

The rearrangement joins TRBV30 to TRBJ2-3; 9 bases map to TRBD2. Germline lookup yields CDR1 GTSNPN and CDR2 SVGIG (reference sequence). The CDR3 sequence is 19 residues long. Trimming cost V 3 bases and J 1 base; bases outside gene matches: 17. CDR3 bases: TGTGCCTGGAGCCCTACGGGGGCGGGAGGGCCCGGTGGCACAGATACGCAGTATTTT. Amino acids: CAWSPTGAGGPGGTDTQYF.

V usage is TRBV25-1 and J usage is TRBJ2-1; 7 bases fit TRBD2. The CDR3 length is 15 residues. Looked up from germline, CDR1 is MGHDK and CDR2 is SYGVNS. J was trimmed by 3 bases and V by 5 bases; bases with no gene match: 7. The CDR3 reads CASSIREDLYNEQFF. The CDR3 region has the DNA TGTGCCAGCAGTATACGGGAGGATCTCTACAATGAGCAGTTCTTC.

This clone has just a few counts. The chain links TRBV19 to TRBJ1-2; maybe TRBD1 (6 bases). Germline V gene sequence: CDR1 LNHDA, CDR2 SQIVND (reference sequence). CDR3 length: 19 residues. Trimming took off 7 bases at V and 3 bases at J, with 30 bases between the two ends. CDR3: CASKKVGDLGGEVDYGYTF. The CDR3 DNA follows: TGTGCCAGTAAGAAAGTCGGCGATCTAGGGGGTGAAGTGGACTATGGCTACACCTTC.

The CDR3: CASSTRQGRSYNEQFF. The CDR3 region has the DNA TGCGCCAGCAGCACCCGACAGGGTAGGTCCTACAATGAGCAGTTCTTC. J is TRBJ2-1 and V is TRBV5-1, with TRBD1 identical over 7 bases. CDR3 length: 16 amino acids. The ends lost 4 bases at V and 1 base at J; junction bases unmatched: 8. Germline loops: CDR1 SGHRS, CDR2 YFSETQ.

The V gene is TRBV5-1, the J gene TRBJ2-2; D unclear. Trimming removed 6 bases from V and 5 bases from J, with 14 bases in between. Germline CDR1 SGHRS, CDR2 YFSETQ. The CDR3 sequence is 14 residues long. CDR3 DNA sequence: TGCGCCAGCACCCTGACGGAGAGGACCGGGGAGCTGTTTTTT. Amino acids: CASTLTERTGELFF.

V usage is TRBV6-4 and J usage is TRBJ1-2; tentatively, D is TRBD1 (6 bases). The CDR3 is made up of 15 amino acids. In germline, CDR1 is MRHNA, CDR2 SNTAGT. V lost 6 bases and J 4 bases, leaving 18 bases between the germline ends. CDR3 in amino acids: CASSNNYQGSYGYTF. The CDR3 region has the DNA TGTGCCAGCAGCAACAACTATCAGGGGTCCTATGGCTACACCTTC.

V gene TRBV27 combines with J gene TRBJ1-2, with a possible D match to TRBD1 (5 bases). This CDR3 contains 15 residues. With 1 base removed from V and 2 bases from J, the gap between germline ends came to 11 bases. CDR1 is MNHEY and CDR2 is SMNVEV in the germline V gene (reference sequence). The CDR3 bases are TGTGCCAGCAGTTTATGGGGGGGACTCAACTATGGCTACACCTTC. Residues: CASSLWGGLNYGYTF.

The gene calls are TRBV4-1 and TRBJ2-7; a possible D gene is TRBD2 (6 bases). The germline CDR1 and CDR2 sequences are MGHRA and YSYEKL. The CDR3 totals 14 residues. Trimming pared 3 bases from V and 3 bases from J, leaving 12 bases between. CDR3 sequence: CASSQASGGYEQYF. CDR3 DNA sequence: TGCGCCAGCAGCCAGGCATCCGGGGGCTACGAGCAGTACTTC.

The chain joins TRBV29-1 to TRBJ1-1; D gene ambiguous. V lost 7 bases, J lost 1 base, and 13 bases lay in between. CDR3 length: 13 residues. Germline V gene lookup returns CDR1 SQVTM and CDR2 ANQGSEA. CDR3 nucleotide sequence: TGCAGCGGGTTTGCGGGCCGGAACACTGAAGCTTTCTTT. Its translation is CSGFAGRNTEAFF.

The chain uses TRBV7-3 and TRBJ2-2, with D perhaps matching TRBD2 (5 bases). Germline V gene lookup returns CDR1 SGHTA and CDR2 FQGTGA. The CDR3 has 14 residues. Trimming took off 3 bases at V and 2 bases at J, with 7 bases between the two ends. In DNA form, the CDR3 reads TGTGCCAGCAGCTTTGACTACAACACCGGGGAGCTGTTTTTT. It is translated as CASSFDYNTGELFF.

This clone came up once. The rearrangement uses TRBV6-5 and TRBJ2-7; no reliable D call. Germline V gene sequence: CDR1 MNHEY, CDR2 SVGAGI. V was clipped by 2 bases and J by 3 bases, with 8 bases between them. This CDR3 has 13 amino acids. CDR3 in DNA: TGTGCCAGCAGTTACCTAGACGGCTACGAGCAGTACTTC. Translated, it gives CASSYLDGYEQYF.

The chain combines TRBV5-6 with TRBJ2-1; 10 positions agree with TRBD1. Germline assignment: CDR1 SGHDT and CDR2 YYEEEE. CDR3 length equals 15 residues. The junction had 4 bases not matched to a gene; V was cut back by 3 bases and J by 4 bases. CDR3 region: CASSSDRGSYNEQFF. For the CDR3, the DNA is TGTGCCAGCAGCTCGGACAGGGGGAGTTACAATGAGCAGTTCTTC.

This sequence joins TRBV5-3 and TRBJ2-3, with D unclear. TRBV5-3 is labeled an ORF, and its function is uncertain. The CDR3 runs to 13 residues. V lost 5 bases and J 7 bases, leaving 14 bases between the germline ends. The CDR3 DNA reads TGTGCCAGAAGATTGACCCCCTCTAATACGCAGTATTTT. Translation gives CARRLTPSNTQYF.

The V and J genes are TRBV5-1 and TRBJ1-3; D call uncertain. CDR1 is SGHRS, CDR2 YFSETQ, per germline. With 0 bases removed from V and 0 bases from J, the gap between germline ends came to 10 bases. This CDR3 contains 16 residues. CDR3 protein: CASSLVVRSSGNTIYF. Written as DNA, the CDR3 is TGCGCCAGCAGCTTGGTCGTCCGCAGCTCTGGAAACACCATATATTTT.

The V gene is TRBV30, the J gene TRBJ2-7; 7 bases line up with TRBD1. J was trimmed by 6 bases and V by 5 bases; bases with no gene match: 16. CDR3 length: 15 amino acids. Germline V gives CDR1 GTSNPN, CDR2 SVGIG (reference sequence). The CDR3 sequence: CAWAVGDRESSEQYF. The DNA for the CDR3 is TGTGCCTGGGCGGTGGGGGACAGAGAATCGTCCGAGCAGTACTTC.

The CDR3 loop reads CASSQDGTGGVEKLFF. The CDR3 region has the DNA TGCGCCAGCAGCCAAGATGGGACAGGGGGGGTTGAAAAACTGTTTTTT. This sequence joins TRBV4-3 and TRBJ1-4, with TRBD1 matching 11 bases. The CDR3 length is 16 residues. Germline trimming cut 0 bases from V and 7 bases from J; bases unmatched to any gene: 4. Germline loops: CDR1 LGHNA, CDR2 YSLEER.

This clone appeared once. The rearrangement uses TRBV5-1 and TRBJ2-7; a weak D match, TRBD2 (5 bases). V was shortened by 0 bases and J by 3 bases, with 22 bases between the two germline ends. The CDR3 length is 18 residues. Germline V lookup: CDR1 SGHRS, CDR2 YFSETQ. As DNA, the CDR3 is TGCGCCAGCAGCTTGGAGTACGGTCTCGGGGAAATTAACTACGAGCAGTACTTC. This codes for CASSLEYGLGEINYEQYF. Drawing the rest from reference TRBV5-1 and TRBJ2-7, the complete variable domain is KAGVTQTPRYLIKTRGQQVTLSCSPISGHRSVSWYQQTPGQGLQFLFEYFSETQRNKGNFPGRFSGRQFSNSRSEMNVSTLELGDSALYLCASSLEYGLGEINYEQYFGPGTRLTVT.

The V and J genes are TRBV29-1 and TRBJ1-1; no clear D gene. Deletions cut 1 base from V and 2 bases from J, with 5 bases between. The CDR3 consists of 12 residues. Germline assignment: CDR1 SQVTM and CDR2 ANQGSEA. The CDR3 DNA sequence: TGCAGCGTTGAAGTCATCAACACTGAAGCTTTCTTT. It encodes CSVEVINTEAFF.

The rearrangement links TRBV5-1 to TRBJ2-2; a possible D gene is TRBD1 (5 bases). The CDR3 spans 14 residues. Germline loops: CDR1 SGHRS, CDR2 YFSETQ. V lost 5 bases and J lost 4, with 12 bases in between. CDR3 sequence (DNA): TGCGCCAGCAGGCAGGGAAGGGTCACCGGGGAGCTGTTTTTT. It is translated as CASRQGRVTGELFF.

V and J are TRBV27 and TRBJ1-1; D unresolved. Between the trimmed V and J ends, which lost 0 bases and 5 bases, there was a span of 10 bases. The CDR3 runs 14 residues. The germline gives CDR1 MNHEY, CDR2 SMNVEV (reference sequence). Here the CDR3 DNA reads TGTGCCAGCAGTTTATCGTGGGAGGGAACTGAAGCTTTCTTT. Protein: CASSLSWEGTEAFF.

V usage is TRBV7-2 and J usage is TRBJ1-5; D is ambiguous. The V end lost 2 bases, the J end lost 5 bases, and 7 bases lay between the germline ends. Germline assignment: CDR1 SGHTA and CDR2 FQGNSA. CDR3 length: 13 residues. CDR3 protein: CASSLQVYQPQHF. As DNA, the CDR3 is TGTGCCAGCAGCTTACAGGTCTATCAGCCCCAGCATTTT.

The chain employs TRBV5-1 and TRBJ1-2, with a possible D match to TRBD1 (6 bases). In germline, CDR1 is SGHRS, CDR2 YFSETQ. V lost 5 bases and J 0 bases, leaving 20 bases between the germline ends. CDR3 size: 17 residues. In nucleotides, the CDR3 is TGCGCCAGCAGTCCTGATAGGACAGACTATACTAACTATGGCTACACCTTC. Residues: CASSPDRTDYTNYGYTF.

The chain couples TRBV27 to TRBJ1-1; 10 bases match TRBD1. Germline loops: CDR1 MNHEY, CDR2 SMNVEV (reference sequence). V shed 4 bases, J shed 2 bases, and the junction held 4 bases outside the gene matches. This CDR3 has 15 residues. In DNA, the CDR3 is TGTGCCAGCAGTTCCAGGACAGGGGGAAACACTGAAGCTTTCTTT. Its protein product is CASSSRTGGNTEAFF.

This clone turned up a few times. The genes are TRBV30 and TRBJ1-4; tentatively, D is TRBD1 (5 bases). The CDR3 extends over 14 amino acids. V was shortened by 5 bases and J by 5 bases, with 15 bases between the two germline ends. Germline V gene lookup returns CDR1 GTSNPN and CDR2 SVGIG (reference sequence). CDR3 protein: CAWGLGGTNEKLFF. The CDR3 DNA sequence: TGTGCCTGGGGTCTTGGAGGGACGAATGAAAAACTGTTTTTT.

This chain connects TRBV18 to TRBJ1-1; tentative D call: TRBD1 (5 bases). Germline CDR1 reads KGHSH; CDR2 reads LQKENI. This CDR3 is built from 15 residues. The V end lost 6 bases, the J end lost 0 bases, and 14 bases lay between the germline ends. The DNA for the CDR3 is TGTGCCAGCTCCCGCGCCGCGGGGCTGAACACTGAAGCTTTCTTT. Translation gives CASSRAAGLNTEAFF.